These 12 T cell receptor beta chains originate from one sample sequenced in a study of identifying expanded T cells in peripheral blood. Sequencing used immunoSEQ multiplex PCR; TCRdb keeps in-frame clones, though not all of them. The table includes about 100,000 clones, about 90% detected once. Sequenced material: blood. These TCRs come from a person between 18 and 70 years old in good health.

The chain recombines TRBV18 with TRBJ2-2; tentative D call: TRBD1 (5 bases). The CDR3 totals 15 residues. V was pared by 0 bases and J by 0 bases, with 5 bases between. Germline assignment: CDR1 KGHSH and CDR2 LQKENI. The CDR3 coding sequence is TGTGCCAGCTCACCACCAGGGGCGAACACCGGGGAGCTGTTTTTT. Protein sequence: CASSPPGANTGELFF.

The V gene is TRBV20-1, the J gene TRBJ2-7, with D hard to call. Germline CDR1 and CDR2: DFQATT and SNEGSKA (reference sequence). The germline V and J ends were trimmed by 1 base and 4 bases, with 5 bases remaining between them. The CDR3 consists of 11 residues. CDR3 residues: CSARAEYEQYF. In DNA form, the CDR3 reads TGCAGTGCTAGAGCAGAATACGAGCAGTACTTC.

This chain links TRBV5-3 with TRBJ1-4; 7 bases are shared with TRBD1. TRBV5-3 is an ORF, and what it does is uncertain. The CDR3 spans 19 residues. V shed 1 base and J 4 bases; nucleotides not matched to a gene: 16. This CDR3 is CARSLSRGDSRENNEKLFF. Written as DNA, the CDR3 is TGTGCCAGAAGCTTGAGCAGGGGGGACTCCAGGGAGAATAATGAAAAACTGTTTTTT.

This chain's CDR3 is CASRTDSYNEQFF. CDR3 nucleotide sequence: TGCGCCAGCAGAACCGACTCCTACAATGAGCAGTTCTTC. The chain carries TRBV5-1 and TRBJ2-1; D call uncertain. The CDR3 is 13 amino acids. Per germline, CDR1 SGHRS and CDR2 YFSETQ. V was clipped by 5 bases and J by 0 bases, with 6 bases between them.

This rearrangement joins TRBV9 to TRBJ2-3; D may be TRBD1 (7 bases). Germline loops: CDR1 SGDLS, CDR2 YYNGEE. V dropped 2 bases and J dropped 7 bases, with 14 bases sitting between them. The CDR3 is 14 amino acids. CDR3 coding DNA: TGTGCCAGCAGCGTGGAGGGACAGCCGTATACGCAGTATTTT. This sequence encodes CASSVEGQPYTQYF.

The chain employs TRBV5-1 and TRBJ1-1; possible D gene TRBD1, 5 bases. Germline V gene lookup returns CDR1 SGHRS and CDR2 YFSETQ. The ends were cut back, 0 bases at V and 3 bases at J, with 15 bases in the middle. This CDR3 contains 16 residues. Here the CDR3 DNA reads TGCGCCAGCAGCTTGGAAAGGGGCCAAGTGTACACTGAAGCTTTCTTT. Translated, it gives CASSLERGQVYTEAFF.

This chain joins TRBV11-3 and TRBJ2-3; D unresolved. The CDR3 has 17 amino acids. Trimming removed 5 bases at V and 0 bases at J, with 18 bases between. Germline values: CDR1 SGHNT, CDR2 YENEEA. CDR3 residues: CASSLPPQPSSTDTQYF. In DNA form, the CDR3 reads TGTGCCAGCAGCCTACCCCCGCAGCCTAGTAGCACAGATACGCAGTATTTT.

The CDR3 here is CASSGQGSGELFF. CDR3 DNA sequence: TGTGCCAGCAGTGGACAGGGGTCCGGGGAGCTGTTTTTT. The rearrangement links TRBV25-1 to TRBJ2-2, with 8 bases matching TRBD1. CDR1 is MGHDK, CDR2 SYGVNS, per germline. This CDR3 has 13 amino acids. V lost 4 bases and J lost 6; bases outside the gene matches: 1.

The genes are TRBV25-1 and TRBJ1-1; D unresolved. The CDR3 totals 10 residues. V shed 6 bases and J shed 7 bases, with 6 bases lying between them. Germline V lookup: CDR1 MGHDK, CDR2 SYGVNS. In DNA, the CDR3 is TGTGCCAGCAGGGACCGTGAAGCTTTCTTT. Translation gives CASRDREAFF.

The chain employs TRBV6-5 and TRBJ1-2; 10 nucleotides match TRBD1. Germline CDR1 and CDR2: MNHEY and SVGAGI. J was trimmed by 7 bases and V by 2 bases; bases with no gene match: 4. CDR3 length: 14 amino acids. CDR3 in amino acids: CASSYEGQGFGYTF. The CDR3 DNA is TGTGCCAGCAGTTACGAGGGACAGGGGTTTGGCTACACCTTC.

The chain carries TRBV7-3 and TRBJ2-2, with D perhaps being TRBD1 or TRBD2 (5 bases each). Trimming took off 4 bases at V and 3 bases at J, with 24 bases between the two ends. This CDR3 spans 19 amino acids. Germline assignment: CDR1 SGHTA and CDR2 FQGTGA. The CDR3 nucleotides are TGTGCCAGCAGCTCAATTAAAGGGACCCCGGGACCCCACACCGGGGAGCTGTTTTTT. This sequence encodes CASSSIKGTPGPHTGELFF. The variable domain in full, with the rest retrieved from reference TRBV7-3 and TRBJ2-2, is GAGVSQTPSNKVTEKGKYVELRCDPISGHTALYWYRQSLGQGPEFLIYFQGTGAADDSGLPNDRFFAVRPEGSVSTLKIQRTERGDSAVYLCASSSIKGTPGPHTGELFFGEGSRLTVL.

The V call is TRBV7-9, the J call TRBJ1-6; D unclear. V was clipped by 1 base and J by 7 bases, with 11 bases between them. Germline CDR1 and CDR2: SEHNR and FQNEAQ (reference sequence). CDR3 length equals 15 residues. CDR3 in amino acids: CASSLVDLANSPLHF. In DNA form, the CDR3 reads TGTGCCAGCAGCTTAGTAGACTTAGCAAATTCACCCCTCCACTTT. The full variable domain, rest sourced from reference TRBV7-9 and TRBJ1-6, is DTGVSQNPRHKITKRGQNVTFRCDPISEHNRLYWYRQTLGQGPEFLTYFQNEAQLEKSRLLSDRFSAERPKGSFSTLEIQRTEQGDSAMYLCASSLVDLANSPLHFGNGTRLTVT.